Below, one T cell receptor beta chain is given with its context. Its antigen is not known. This sample was included in a study of regulatory T cells in long-lasting Graves disease. The study's findings and limits: TCR diversity was lower in persistent Graves' patients (versus newly diagnosed ones).

Building of the TCR beta libraries involved iRepertoire HTBI primers and Arm-PCR of CDR3 regions. TCRdb passed the multiplex PCR reads through MiXCR, listing each CDR3 protein once. The table lists under 350,000 distinct CDR3 sequences, approximately 20% of them singletons, with roughly three fifths in the top ten. Regarding time point: persistent/refractory GD, antithyroid drugs over 5 years with positive TRAb. Generation of the TCR library employed RNA extracted from PBMCs. V was shortened by 5 bases and J by 7 bases, with 17 bases between the two germline ends. The CDR3 consists of 15 residues. Per germline, CDR1 SGHTA and CDR2 FQGNSA.

The TCR originated in a female donor with Graves disease. V and J are TRBV7-2 and TRBJ2-2, with a weak D call TRBD2 (6 bases). The input for sequencing was peripheral blood mononuclear cells (PBMCs), taken when the disease was refractory, from a patient treated with antithyroid drugs. Here the CDR3 reads CASSLLGRGSGELFF. The DNA of the CDR3 is TGTGCCAGCAGCCTCCTCGGGAGAGGGAGCGGGGAGCTGTTTTTT. Full variable domain (missing parts from reference TRBV7-2 and TRBJ2-2): GAGVSQSPSNKVTEKGKDVELRCDPISGHTALYWYRQSLGQGLEFLIYFQGNSAPDKSGLPSDRFSAERTGGSVSTLTIQRTQQEDSAVYLCASSLLGRGSGELFFGEGSRLTVL.